Listed below are T cell receptor beta chains from one sample, sequenced in a study of Graves' ophthalmopathy and Graves' hyperthyroidism. From the multiplex PCR reads, TCRdb called clonotypes with MiXCR, one entry per CDR3 protein. The repertoire holds fewer than 350,000 distinct CDR3 sequences, roughly 15% seen once, with roughly 12% in the top ten. Sequenced sample: peripheral blood. The receptor source for this set is an adult man with Graves' ophthalmopathy. Both conserved end residues are part of each CDR3. The order of the fields is D gene, J gene, V gene, clone size, CDR3 protein, CDR3 DNA. A D gene is named only where the DNA matches it firmly. The size field is filled for only some rows; it gives once, few, many or a size class.

d_gene: NA; j_gene: TRBJ1-3; v_gene: TRBV28; abundance: NA; CDR3aa: CASSSPATTGNTISF; CDR3nt: TGTGCCAGCAGTTCACCCGCGACGACGGGAAACACCATATCTTTT
d_gene: TRBD2; j_gene: TRBJ2-7; v_gene: TRBV27; abundance: many; CDR3aa: CASRAPSSGRAGYEQYF; CDR3nt: TGTGCCAGCAGGGCTCCATCTAGCGGGAGGGCCGGGTACGAGCAGTACTTC
d_gene: NA; j_gene: TRBJ2-5; v_gene: TRBV18; abundance: few; CDR3aa: CASSRVAQETQYF; CDR3nt: TGTGCCAGCTCACGCGTCGCCCAAGAGACCCAGTACTTC
d_gene: TRBD1; j_gene: TRBJ2-1; v_gene: TRBV27; abundance: once; CDR3aa: CASSSVRGLGEQFF; CDR3nt: TGTGCCAGCAGCTCTGTCAGGGGGCTTGGCGAGCAGTTCTTC
d_gene: NA; j_gene: TRBJ1-2; v_gene: TRBV2; abundance: many; CDR3aa: CASSDTAARVYGYTF; CDR3nt: TGTGCCAGCAGTGACACGGCGGCGCGGGTCTATGGCTACACCTTC
d_gene: TRBD1; j_gene: TRBJ1-5; v_gene: TRBV18; abundance: many; CDR3aa: CASSPGTVYNQPQHF; CDR3nt: TGTGCCAGCTCACCCGGGACAGTGTACAATCAGCCCCAGCATTTT
d_gene: TRBD1; j_gene: TRBJ1-5; v_gene: TRBV18; abundance: many; CDR3aa: CASPCRGQPQHF; CDR3nt: TGTGCCAGCCCCTGCAGGGGGCAGCCCCAGCATTTT
d_gene: NA; j_gene: TRBJ1-1; v_gene: TRBV4-1; abundance: many; CDR3aa: CASSQDRGRINTEAFF; CDR3nt: TGCGCCAGCAGCCAAGACCGAGGAAGGATTAACACTGAAGCTTTCTTT
d_gene: NA; j_gene: TRBJ2-1; v_gene: TRBV7-9; abundance: many; CDR3aa: CASSLDSYNEQFF; CDR3nt: TGTGCCAGCAGCTTAGACTCCTACAATGAGCAGTTCTTC
d_gene: TRBD1; j_gene: TRBJ1-6; v_gene: TRBV7-2; abundance: many; CDR3aa: CASSLGPTGVSPLHF; CDR3nt: TGTGCCAGCAGCTTAGGTCCAACAGGGGTTTCACCCCTCCACTTT
d_gene: TRBD2; j_gene: TRBJ2-7; v_gene: TRBV7-2; abundance: many; CDR3aa: CASRVAGGPSEQYF; CDR3nt: TGTGCCAGCAGGGTAGCGGGGGGGCCTAGCGAGCAGTACTTC
d_gene: NA; j_gene: TRBJ2-5; v_gene: TRBV19; abundance: NA; CDR3aa: CASSIVAFAETQYF; CDR3nt: TGTGCCAGTAGTATAGTGGCCTTTGCAGAGACCCAGTACTTC
d_gene: TRBD2; j_gene: TRBJ2-7; v_gene: TRBV2; abundance: NA; CDR3aa: CASSESSSGRPLKEQYF; CDR3nt: TGTGCCAGCAGTGAGTCGTCTAGCGGGAGGCCGCTGAAGGAGCAGTACTTC
d_gene: NA; j_gene: TRBJ2-3; v_gene: TRBV18; abundance: many; CDR3aa: CASSPGTSDGTQYF; CDR3nt: TGTGCCAGCTCACCCGGGACATCGGATGGGACGCAGTATTTT